Shown below are 4 T cell receptor beta chains from a single sample sequenced in a study of shared clonotypes between healthy human individuals. The repertoire was sequenced with immunoSEQ multiplex PCR; TCRdb's copy has only in-frame clones and lacks some. The sample includes roughly 1,000,000 clones, about 84% seen only once; the top ten take roughly 0.65%. Sequencing input: memory CD4+ T cells from PBMCs. Indicated subset: CD45RA-negative fraction. All receptors derive from a young man in good health. Some clones in this sample may be carry-over from other donors' samples.

This CDR3 reads CASSLGGYEQYF. The CDR3, as DNA: TGTGCCAGCAGTTTGGGCGGATACGAGCAGTACTTC. The chain joins TRBV6-6 to TRBJ2-7; D is ambiguous. The V gene's germline CDR1 is MNHNY and CDR2 SVGAGI (reference sequence). V gave up 4 bases and J gave up 4 bases, with 8 bases separating them. CDR3 length: 12 amino acids.

The chain couples TRBV7-2 to TRBJ1-2, with a tentative D call TRBD1 (6 bases). V lost 4 bases to trimming and J lost 4 bases, with 10 bases between them. CDR3 length equals 13 residues. In germline, CDR1 is SGHTA, CDR2 FQGNSA. The CDR3 sequence: CASSSYRAYGYTF. In DNA, the CDR3 is TGTGCCAGCAGCTCGTACAGGGCCTATGGCTACACCTTC. Using reference TRBV7-2 and TRBJ1-2 for the parts outside the CDR3, the full variable domain is GAGVSQSPSNKVTEKGKDVELRCDPISGHTALYWYRQSLGQGLEFLIYFQGNSAPDKSGLPSDRFSAERTGGSVSTLTIQRTQQEDSAVYLCASSSYRAYGYTFGSGTRLTVV.

The rearrangement links TRBV5-6 to TRBJ2-1; maybe TRBD1 (6 bases). Germline V gene sequence: CDR1 SGHDT, CDR2 YYEEEE. Trimming cost V 4 bases and J 1 base, with 12 bases left between them. The CDR3 is 15 residues long. DNA for the CDR3: TGTGCCAGCAGCATGACCAGGGGTTCCTACAATGAGCAGTTCTTC. This gives the protein CASSMTRGSYNEQFF.

The chain uses TRBV2 and TRBJ1-5; TRBD1 matches at 7 bases. The CDR3 contains 18 residues. V lost 6 bases to trimming and J lost 0 bases; unmatched junction nucleotides: 14. From germline, CDR1 is SNHLY and CDR2 FYNNEI. The CDR3 DNA reads as TGTGCCAGCAGAGATCTAAGTTGGGACAGAGATAGCAATCAGCCCCAGCATTTT. This translates into CASRDLSWDRDSNQPQHF.